This section outlines one T cell receptor (beta chain) sequence together with its context. Its antigen remains unidentified. No clone much larger than this one lies a single base away; base qualities are absent. This sample was taken from a study of blood T cell repertoires in COVID-19 (dated by TCRdb to 2019 to 2021). Looking at the study overall: Collaborator samples came from the United States, Italy and Spain and covered acute and convalescent phases of COVID-19. Where available, HLA class I and class II types were taken from metadata supplied by the sample provider and were not determined by assay-based typing. The material from the prospective study consisted of cDNA or gDNA derived from T cells, B-cell-depleted T cells, or PBMCs. Samples came from the ongoing ImmuneRACE study (first 160 participants) plus 1,254 subjects from 6 global collaborators. Deeply sampled blood TCRbeta repertoires from subjects exposed to, actively infected with, or recovered from COVID-19 were included in the dataset. Nearly every sample came with metadata listing a de-identified subject ID, COVID-19 status, age in years and sex. The repertoires were made available in a free public database intended to serve as a resource for research on the immune response to SARS-CoV-2. Study-wide conclusions, independent of this receptor: The quantity of clinical and demographic metadata differed by source and by participant and was supplied without curation.

In Seattle, one collaborating source enrolled patients while the infection was active and tracked those patients longitudinally over the course of disease. Collaborating institutions collected whole blood in K2EDTA tubes following their own protocols. For TCRbeta analysis, collaborators shipped samples in one of three forms: frozen whole blood, isolated PBMCs, or DNA extracted from either of those sample types. Including the terminal cysteine and phenylalanine, the CDR3 comprises 16 residues. The CDR3 DNA has 48 bases and is translated from base 1. V lost 6 bases and J lost 2 bases, and the count of bases not matched to a germline gene is 10. The germline V gene (reference sequence) specifies LNHDA as CDR1 and SQIVND as CDR2. TCRbeta CDR3 regions were amplified from genomic DNA using the immunoSEQ Assay, a bias-controlled multiplex PCR. The original methods were these. Within the assay, amplification of reference gene primers was used to estimate how many nucleated cells each sample contained. Sequence reads were collapsed and filtered to measure the absolute abundance of every unique TCRbeta CDR3 rearrangement. For each sample, productive Simpson clonality was calculated as the square root of Simpson's diversity index across productive rearrangements. Sourced from immuneACCESS, this table was stored by TCRdb with only in-frame sequences that have V and J called. A share of the clones is absent; for the studies checked, an unresolved V gene accounts for under half, and the remainder has no known explanation. V and J calls and clone size are as listed in that table; D and trimming were resolved from the DNA. In this sample the table shows 300,000 to 450,000 clones, more than 70% of which occur a single time. The ten largest clones capture about 2.3% of the sample.

Recombination connected TRBV19 to TRBJ1-5; 7 nucleotides in the junction match TRBD1. Sample: peripheral blood. The origin of this receptor is a woman aged 55 to 70 with COVID-19, enrolled during active disease. The DNA sequence reads TGTGCCAGTAGCCGGAGGAGACAGGGAGGCAATCAGCCCCAGCATTTT. It codes for CASSRRRQGGNQPQHF.